The rows below give T cell receptor beta chains drawn from one sample of a study of radiotherapy plus CTLA-4 blockade in lung cancer. TCRdb's table, derived via immunoSEQ multiplex PCR, lists solely in-frame clones and lacks some. The top ten hold nearly 3.5% of the sample, which has 89,000 or so clones, 75% to 85% seen once. Specimen: peripheral blood, collected from a patient treated with radiotherapy plus ipilimumab. Receptors were obtained from a human donor with non-small cell lung cancer who had a partial response to radiotherapy plus ipilimumab. Each CDR3 is given with its conserved first and last residue. Fields, in order: D gene, V gene, clone size, CDR3 protein. The D gene is left open where the match is weak. Clone size is not always given. Where it is, it says once, few, many or a class for expanded clones.

D gene: TRBD2; V gene: TRBV7-3; clone size: .; CDR3 protein: CASSFGLAGDPGKFF
D gene: .; V gene: TRBV7-8; clone size: .; CDR3 protein: CASSPDSSGNTIYF
D gene: .; V gene: TRBV5-6; clone size: .; CDR3 protein: CASSLRTGRTNEKLFF
D gene: TRBD1; V gene: TRBV5-1; clone size: once; CDR3 protein: CASSFGTGQETQYF
D gene: .; V gene: TRBV7-2; clone size: .; CDR3 protein: CASSPRGSGVYGYTF
D gene: TRBD2; V gene: TRBV19; clone size: .; CDR3 protein: CASSKIGGSTNEQFF
D gene: TRBD1; V gene: TRBV30; clone size: .; CDR3 protein: CAWSAPRGPQNQPQHF
D gene: .; V gene: TRBV7-9; clone size: .; CDR3 protein: CASSLIRRDYEQYF
D gene: .; V gene: TRBV6-1; clone size: .; CDR3 protein: CASSEASHYEQYF
D gene: .; V gene: TRBV5-1; clone size: few; CDR3 protein: CASSSGGSGQETQYF
D gene: .; V gene: TRBV7-9; clone size: .; CDR3 protein: CASSLIQGGYTF
D gene: TRBD1; V gene: TRBV11-2; clone size: .; CDR3 protein: CASSLGDRAYEQYF
D gene: .; V gene: TRBV5-5; clone size: .; CDR3 protein: CASSLEGSPSYEQYF
D gene: TRBD2; V gene: TRBV6-5; clone size: .; CDR3 protein: CASTPTSGGVNEQFF
D gene: .; V gene: TRBV2; clone size: few; CDR3 protein: CASTPGRSYEQYF
D gene: .; V gene: TRBV23-1; clone size: .; CDR3 protein: CASSQHRSPPQHF
D gene: TRBD1; V gene: TRBV2; clone size: .; CDR3 protein: CASSDLTGGNDEQYF
D gene: TRBD2; V gene: TRBV18; clone size: .; CDR3 protein: CASSPVGGRGVYEQFF
D gene: TRBD1; V gene: TRBV5-6; clone size: .; CDR3 protein: CASSDDRGYGYTF
D gene: .; V gene: TRBV15; clone size: once; CDR3 protein: CATSRDSSSRELFF
D gene: .; V gene: TRBV6-5; clone size: .; CDR3 protein: CASRGTPNQPQHF
D gene: TRBD1; V gene: TRBV27; clone size: few; CDR3 protein: CASRGRDRGLHEQYF
D gene: TRBD1; V gene: TRBV10-3; clone size: .; CDR3 protein: CAIRGTESTGELFF
D gene: .; V gene: TRBV28; clone size: once; CDR3 protein: CASSRQGKTGELFF
D gene: TRBD1; V gene: TRBV28; clone size: .; CDR3 protein: CASSPPDRGIRTQYF
D gene: .; V gene: TRBV5-1; clone size: .; CDR3 protein: CASSLRGPTDTQYF
D gene: TRBD2; V gene: TRBV7-9; clone size: .; CDR3 protein: CASRTSGSETQYF
D gene: TRBD1; V gene: TRBV28; clone size: few; CDR3 protein: CASSVTGGYEQYF